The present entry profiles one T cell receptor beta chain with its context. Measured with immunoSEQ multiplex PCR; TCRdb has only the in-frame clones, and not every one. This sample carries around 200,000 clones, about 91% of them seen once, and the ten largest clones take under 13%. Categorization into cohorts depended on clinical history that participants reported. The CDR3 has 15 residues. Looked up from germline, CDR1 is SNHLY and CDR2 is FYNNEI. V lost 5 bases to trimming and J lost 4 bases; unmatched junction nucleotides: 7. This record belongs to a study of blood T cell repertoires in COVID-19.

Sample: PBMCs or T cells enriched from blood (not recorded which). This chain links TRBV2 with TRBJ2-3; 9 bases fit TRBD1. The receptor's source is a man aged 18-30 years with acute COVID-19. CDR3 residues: CASSQTGGGSDTQYF. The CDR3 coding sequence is TGTGCCAGCAGTCAGACAGGGGGTGGGTCAGATACGCAGTATTTT.